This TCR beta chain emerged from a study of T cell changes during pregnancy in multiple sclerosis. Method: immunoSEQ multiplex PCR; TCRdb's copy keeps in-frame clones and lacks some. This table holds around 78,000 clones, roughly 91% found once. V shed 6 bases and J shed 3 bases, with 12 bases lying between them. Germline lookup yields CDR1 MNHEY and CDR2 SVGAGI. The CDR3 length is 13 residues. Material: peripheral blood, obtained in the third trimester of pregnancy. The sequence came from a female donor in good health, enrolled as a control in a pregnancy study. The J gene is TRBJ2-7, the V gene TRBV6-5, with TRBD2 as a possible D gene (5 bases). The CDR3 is CASRRARDYEQYF. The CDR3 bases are TGTGCCAGCAGAAGAGCGAGGGACTACGAGCAGTACTTC.